One and the same sample provided the 3 T cell receptor beta chains below, sequenced in a study of T cells in Graves' hyperthyroidism and ophthalmopathy (dated by TCRdb to between 2018 and 2020). Libraries were prepared through multiplex PCR. The reads were generated on an Illumina HiSeq 2000. TCR beta CDR3 regions were amplified from RNA transcripts. For the first round of RT-PCR on the TCR CDR3, the HTBI primer set was used together with the Qiagen OneStep RT-PCR kit. TCRdb's own reprocessing of the public reads used fastp at Q25 and MiXCR and kept productive beta chains. Entries that share a CDR3 protein sequence are merged under the most common genes and DNA. The sample records approximately 300,000 distinct CDR3 sequences, over 15% of which are singletons. Clones ranked in the top ten supply around a third of the sample. The sample taken for sequencing was blood. Every receptor here comes from a man aged 25 to 40 with Graves' hyperthyroidism.

This clonotype was found many times. The rearrangement links TRBV18 to TRBJ2-3; 7 nucleotides agree with TRBD2. The CDR3 length is 17 residues. V was pared by 3 bases and J by 3 bases, with 12 bases of the junction left unmatched. Germline lookup yields CDR1 KGHSH and CDR2 LQKENI. CDR3 nucleotide sequence: TGTGCCAGCTCACCCCCGCGCGGGGGAGGGTCGACAGATACGCAGTATTTT. Its protein product is CASSPPRGGGSTDTQYF.

The chain uses TRBV29-1 and TRBJ2-2; D call uncertain. Germline CDR1 is SQVTM and CDR2 is ANQGSEA. The CDR3 has 14 residues. V shed 7 bases and J shed 0 bases, with 12 bases lying between them. CDR3 nucleotide sequence: TGCAGCGCTGCAGGTGGAGCGAACACCGGGGAGCTGTTTTTT. It yields the protein CSAAGGANTGELFF.

The V and J genes are TRBV6-1 and TRBJ1-2; no definite D call. V lost 6 bases and J lost 2, with 10 bases in between. Germline V CDR1 and CDR2: MNHNS, SASEGT. This CDR3 is built from 13 residues. CDR3 loop: CASREIGNYGYTF. As DNA, the CDR3 is TGTGCCAGCAGAGAGATTGGGAACTATGGCTACACCTTC.